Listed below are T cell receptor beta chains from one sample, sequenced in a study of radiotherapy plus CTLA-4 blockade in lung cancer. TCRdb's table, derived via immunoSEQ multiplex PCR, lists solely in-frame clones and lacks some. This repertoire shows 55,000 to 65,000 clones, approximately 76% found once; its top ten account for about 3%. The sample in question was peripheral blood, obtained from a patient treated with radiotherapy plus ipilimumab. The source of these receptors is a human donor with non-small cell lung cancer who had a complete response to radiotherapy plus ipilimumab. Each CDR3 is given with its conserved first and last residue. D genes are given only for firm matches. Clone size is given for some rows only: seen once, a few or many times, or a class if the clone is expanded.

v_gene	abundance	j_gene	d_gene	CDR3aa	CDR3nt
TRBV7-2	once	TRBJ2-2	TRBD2	CASGRAGLATNTGELFF	TGTGCCAGCGGAAGGGCGGGACTAGCCACGAACACCGGGGAGCTGTTTTTT
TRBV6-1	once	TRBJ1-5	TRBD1	CASTRDSMYQPQHF	TGTGCCAGCACCCGGGACAGTATGTATCAGCCCCAGCATTTT
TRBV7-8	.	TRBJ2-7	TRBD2	CASSLVLAGVTDEQYF	TGTGCCAGCAGCTTAGTACTAGCGGGAGTAACGGACGAGCAGTACTTC
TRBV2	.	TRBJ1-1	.	CASNRMNTEAFF	TGTGCCAGCAATCGTATGAACACTGAAGCTTTCTTT
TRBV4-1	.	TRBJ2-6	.	CASSQGTTRGLAGANVLTF	TGCGCCAGCAGCCAGGGGACTACCAGGGGGCTAGCGGGGGCCAACGTCCTGACTTTC
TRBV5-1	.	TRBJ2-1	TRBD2	CASSFSGGGYNEQFF	TGCGCCAGCAGCTTTAGCGGGGGGGGATACAATGAGCAGTTCTTC
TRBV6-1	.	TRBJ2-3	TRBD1	CASTPGTGDTDTQYF	TGTGCCAGCACCCCTGGGACAGGGGACACAGATACGCAGTATTTT
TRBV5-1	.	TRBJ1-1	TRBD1	CASSLDVGGTGGGKAFF	TGCGCCAGCAGCTTGGACGTAGGAGGGACAGGGGGCGGGAAAGCTTTCTTT
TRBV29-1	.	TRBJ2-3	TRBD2	CSVEGASGRFSDTQYF	TGCAGCGTTGAAGGGGCTAGCGGGAGGTTCTCAGATACGCAGTATTTT
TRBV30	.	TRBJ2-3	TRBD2	CAWSRLAGGDTQYF	TGTGCCTGGAGTCGACTAGCGGGAGGAGATACGCAGTATTTT
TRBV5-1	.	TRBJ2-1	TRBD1	CASSLMGQFYNEQFF	TGCGCCAGCAGCTTGATGGGACAGTTCTACAATGAGCAGTTCTTC
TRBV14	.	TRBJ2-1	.	CASSRRSGDRPSYNEQFF	TGTGCCAGCAGCCGAAGGTCGGGGGACAGACCCTCCTACAATGAGCAGTTCTTC
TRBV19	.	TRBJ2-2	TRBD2	CASSMGLAGAAGGELFF	TGTGCCAGTAGTATGGGACTAGCGGGAGCCGCTGGCGGGGAGCTGTTTTTT
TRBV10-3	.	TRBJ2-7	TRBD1	CAISEPRDRGLYEQYF	TGTGCCATCAGTGAGCCCAGGGACAGGGGCCTCTACGAGCAGTACTTC
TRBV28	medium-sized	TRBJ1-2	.	CASTGGYGYTF	TGTGCCAGCACCGGAGGCTATGGCTACACCTTC
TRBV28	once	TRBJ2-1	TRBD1	CASTRAGGIVYNEQFF	TGTGCCAGCACCCGAGCAGGGGGAATAGTTTACAATGAGCAGTTCTTC
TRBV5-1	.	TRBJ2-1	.	CASSLGLGTGEQFF	TGCGCCAGCAGCTTGGGATTAGGGACTGGAGAGCAGTTCTTC
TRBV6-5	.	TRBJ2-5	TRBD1	CASSYPRTGGGETQYF	TGTGCCAGCAGTTACCCTCGGACAGGGGGGGGAGAGACCCAGTACTTC
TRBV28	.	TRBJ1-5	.	CASTGDGNQPQHF	TGTGCCAGCACAGGGGACGGCAATCAGCCCCAGCATTTT
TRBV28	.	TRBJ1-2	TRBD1	CASRNPTGGITGYTF	TGTGCCAGCAGAAACCCGACAGGGGGCATTACGGGCTACACCTTC
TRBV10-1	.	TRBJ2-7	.	CASSERRGLRDEQYF	TGCGCCAGCAGTGAAAGGAGGGGGCTAAGGGACGAGCAGTACTTC
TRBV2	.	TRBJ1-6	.	CASGPGDPLHF	TGTGCCAGCGGACCAGGGGATCCCCTCCACTTT
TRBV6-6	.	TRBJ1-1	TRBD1	CASSPQGDGAFF	TGTGCCAGCAGTCCCCAGGGGGACGGAGCTTTCTTT
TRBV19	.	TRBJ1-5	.	CASSTGRGGSRQPQHF	TGTGCCAGTAGTACCGGCCGGGGAGGGAGTCGCCAGCCCCAGCATTTT
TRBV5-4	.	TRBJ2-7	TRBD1	CASSLGGGRQGLHEQYF	TGTGCCAGCAGCTTGGGGGGCGGGCGACAGGGGCTCCACGAGCAGTACTTC
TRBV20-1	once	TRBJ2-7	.	CSAKDSYEQYF	TGCAGTGCTAAGGACAGCTACGAGCAGTACTTC
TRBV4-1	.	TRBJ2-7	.	CASSQGGSYEQYF	TGCGCCAGCAGCCAAGGGGGCAGTTACGAGCAGTACTTC
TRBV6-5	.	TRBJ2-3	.	CASSYHLGLTDTQYF	TGTGCCAGCAGTTATCATCTGGGGCTCACAGATACGCAGTATTTT
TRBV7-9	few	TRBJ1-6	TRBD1	CATDRAISPLHF	TGTGCCACCGACAGGGCCATTTCACCCCTCCACTTT
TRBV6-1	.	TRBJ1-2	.	CASSEIGQYRDYYTF	TGTGCCAGCAGTGAAATTGGACAGTACCGAGATTACTACACCTTC
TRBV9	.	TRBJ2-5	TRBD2	CASSLRGLAGRQETQYF	TGTGCCAGCAGCCTCCGAGGACTAGCGGGGAGACAAGAGACCCAGTACTTC
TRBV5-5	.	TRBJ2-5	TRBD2	CASSLSSGRSETQYF	TGTGCCAGCAGCTTGTCTAGCGGGAGGAGTGAGACCCAGTACTTC